This T cell receptor (beta chain) came from a study of T-cell memory formation after mild COVID-19. From the 5' RACE reads, TCRdb called clonotypes with MiXCR, one entry per CDR3 protein. In the table there are about 180,000 distinct CDR3 sequences, 18% of which are singletons. Germline CDR1 is KGHDR and CDR2 is SFDVKD. There are 13 residues in the CDR3. The V end lost 5 bases, the J end lost 7 bases, and 11 bases lay between the germline ends. The chain combines TRBV24-1 with TRBJ1-5; D unclear. The sequenced sample consisted of PBMCs or a T cell subset sorted from them (not recorded which). This TCR came from a man aged 18 to 30 who had mild COVID-19 (a few samples of this study predate the infection). Cell type and time point are not known. The CDR3 region has the DNA TGTGCCACCAGTGTAAGTGAGTGGCAGCCCCAGCATTTT. As protein: CATSVSEWQPQHF.